A single sample is the source of the 16 T cell receptor beta chains below, sequenced in a study of human T cells and chemical hapten exposure. Time point described: healthy volunteer bleed at 2 weeks. It was unfractionated whole blood from which total RNA was extracted. TCRdb independently ran MiXCR on the RACE reads; one entry per CDR3 protein. The sample lists tens of thousands of distinct CDR3 sequences, over 8% occurring once. Sequenced material: whole blood. These receptors all come from a female donor in good health. Some clones in this sample may be carry-over from other donors' samples.

This clonotype appeared once. The chain combines TRBV7-9 with TRBJ2-6; 9 bases are a match to TRBD1. The CDR3 is made up of 17 amino acids. Germline lookup yields CDR1 SEHNR and CDR2 FQNEAQ (reference sequence). Losses at the gene ends were 5 bases for V and 1 base for J; bases not matched to a gene: 6. The CDR3 DNA follows: TGTGCCAGCAGCCCGGGACAGGGAAGATCTGGGGCCAACGTCCTGACTTTC. Its translation is CASSPGQGRSGANVLTF. Filled out from reference TRBV7-9 and TRBJ2-6, the complete variable domain reads DTGVSQNPRHKITKRGQNVTFRCDPISEHNRLYWYRQTLGQGPEFLTYFQNEAQLEKSRLLSDRFSAERPKGSFSTLEIQRTEQGDSAMYLCASSPGQGRSGANVLTFGAGSRLTVL.

The gene calls are TRBV6-1 and TRBJ1-5; D possibly corresponds to TRBD1 (5 bases). V was cut by 2 bases and J by 2 bases, with 10 bases left in between. Per the germline V gene, CDR1 is MNHNS and CDR2 is SASEGT. This CDR3 is built from 15 residues. The CDR3 protein is CASSELWGGNQPQHF. CDR3 coding DNA: TGTGCCAGCAGTGAATTATGGGGGGGCAATCAGCCCCAGCATTTT.

This clonotype came up a few times. V is TRBV6-2 or TRBV6-3 and J is TRBJ2-4, with D possibly being TRBD1 (6 bases). V was cut by 6 bases and J by 0 bases, with 12 bases left in between. The length of the CDR3 is 15 residues. The germline gives CDR1 MNHEY, CDR2 SVGEGT. CDR3 region: CASSTGPLAKNIQYF. The CDR3 DNA follows: TGTGCCAGCAGCACAGGGCCCCTAGCCAAAAACATTCAGTACTTC.

Concerning this clonotype: The junction differs from germline at one of its ends, possibly a read error. The rearrangement joins TRBV29-1 to TRBJ2-1; TRBD2 aligns across 16 bases. Per the germline V gene, CDR1 is SQVTM and CDR2 is ANQGSEA. CDR3 size: 17 residues. The CDR3 DNA sequence: TGCAGCGTAGAAGTCCCGGGACTAGCGGGAGGGAACAATGAGCAGTTCTTC. The encoded protein is CSVEVPGLAGGNNEQFF.

The chain couples TRBV25-1 to TRBJ1-4, with a weak D call TRBD1 (6 bases). Germline CDR1 MGHDK, CDR2 SYGVNS. Trimming took off 6 bases at V and 7 bases at J, with 15 bases between the two ends. The CDR3 is 14 residues long. The CDR3 here is CASSESQGPEKLFF. The CDR3 nucleotides are TGTGCCAGCAGCGAGAGTCAGGGGCCTGAAAAACTGTTTTTT. Complete variable domain (other parts from reference TRBV25-1 and TRBJ1-4): EADIYQTPRYLVIGTGKKITLECSQTMGHDKMYWYQQDPGMELHLIHYSYGVNSTEKGDLSSESTVSRIRTEHFPLTLESARPSHTSQYLCASSESQGPEKLFFGSGTQLSVL.

V usage is TRBV4-2 and J usage is TRBJ2-3, with 8 bases matching TRBD1. Germline CDR1 reads LGHNA; CDR2 reads YNFKEQ. V shed 6 bases, J shed 5 bases, and the junction held 4 bases outside the gene matches. The CDR3 loop spans 13 amino acids. In DNA, the CDR3 is TGTGCCAGCAGGGCAGGGGGCTTAGATACGCAGTATTTT. It encodes CASRAGGLDTQYF.

The chain is built from TRBV7-2 and TRBJ2-7, with D possibly being TRBD1 (5 bases). Germline V CDR1 and CDR2: SGHTA, FQGNSA. This CDR3 is built from 15 residues. V lost 6 bases and J lost 5, with 20 bases in between. The CDR3 region is CASRPGQPGRDEQYF. As DNA, the CDR3 is TGTGCCAGCAGGCCCGGACAACCGGGCCGGGACGAGCAGTACTTC.

The rearrangement joins TRBV4-2 to TRBJ2-2; D is ambiguous. V gave up 4 bases and J gave up 3 bases, with 15 bases separating them. Germline V gene sequence: CDR1 LGHNA, CDR2 YNFKEQ. The CDR3 consists of 16 residues. CDR3 sequence: CASSLSPIRDTGELFF. The DNA for the CDR3 is TGTGCCAGCAGCCTAAGTCCCATTCGTGACACCGGGGAGCTGTTTTTT.

This clonotype appeared a few times. The rearrangement uses TRBV5-1 and TRBJ1-3; weak D call: TRBD1 (5 bases). The V gene lost 5 bases and the J gene lost 0 bases, with 9 bases spanning the gap. The CDR3 is made up of 14 amino acids. From germline, CDR1 is SGHRS and CDR2 YFSETQ. CDR3 bases: TGCGCCAGCAGTGAAGGGGACTCTGGAAACACCATATATTTT. This codes for CASSEGDSGNTIYF.

V and J are TRBV24-1 and TRBJ2-3; D is perhaps TRBD1 (6 bases). Trimming left V 0 bases short and J 5 bases short, with 11 bases between. Germline V gene data show CDR1 as KGHDR and CDR2 as SFDVKD. This CDR3 comprises 15 residues. The CDR3 bases are TGTGCCACCAGTGATTTGACGAGAGGGGGAGATACGCAGTATTTT. Its protein product is CATSDLTRGGDTQYF.

This clonotype was found many times. This rearrangement joins TRBV30 to TRBJ1-1; D possibly corresponds to TRBD1 (6 bases). In germline, CDR1 is GTSNPN, CDR2 SVGIG (reference sequence). This CDR3 contains 13 residues. Between the trimmed V and J ends, which lost 4 bases and 3 bases, there was a span of 12 bases. CDR3 amino acids: CAWMRGLDTEAFF. The CDR3 DNA reads TGTGCCTGGATGCGGGGGCTCGACACTGAAGCTTTCTTT.

The table lists this clonotype with a few counts. The chain combines TRBV5-5 with TRBJ2-1, with no clear D. Trimming cost V 0 bases and J 7 bases, with 14 bases left between them. Germline V gene lookup returns CDR1 SGHKS and CDR2 YYEKEE (reference sequence). This CDR3 is 15 amino acids long. The CDR3 DNA follows: TGTGCCAGCAGCTTGGGGCTATTTACTGGGAATGAGCAGTTCTTC. Its translation: CASSLGLFTGNEQFF.

This clonotype was counted between two and nine times. This sequence joins TRBV4-2 and TRBJ2-3; the match to TRBD1 covers 7 bases. Germline CDR1 and CDR2: LGHNA and YNFKEQ. There are 15 residues in the CDR3. After removal of 3 bases from V and 3 bases from J, the junction contained 6 bases not matched to a gene. The CDR3 loop reads CASSQHPGQTDTQYF. The CDR3 nucleotides are TGTGCCAGCAGCCAGCATCCGGGACAGACAGATACGCAGTATTTT.

This clonotype was counted at least ten times. CDR3 nucleotides: TGTGCCAGCAGTTTGGGTTCCACGGCCTCCTACGAGCAGTACTTC. Amino acid sequence: CASSLGSTASYEQYF. The chain links TRBV12-3 or TRBV12-4 to TRBJ2-7; D not resolved. The CDR3 is 15 residues long. V was cut by 3 bases and J by 0 bases, with 12 bases left in between.

This clonotype appeared many times. The genes are TRBV5-1 and TRBJ2-3; 10 bases line up with TRBD2. Germline lookup yields CDR1 SGHRS and CDR2 YFSETQ. CDR3 length: 16 residues. V lost 5 bases, J lost 0 bases, and 6 bases stayed unmatched. Here the CDR3 DNA reads TGCGCCAGCAGATTTGGGACTAGCGAGAGCACAGATACGCAGTATTTT. Translating gives CASRFGTSESTDTQYF.

This clonotype was seen only a few times. This chain links TRBV9 with TRBJ2-3, with D unclear. CDR1 is SGDLS and CDR2 is YYNGEE in the germline V gene. There are 15 residues in the CDR3. Trimming left V 3 bases short and J 0 bases short, with 11 bases between. The DNA for the CDR3 is TGTGCCAGCAGCGAGATGGAGCCCAGCACAGATACGCAGTATTTT. Protein: CASSEMEPSTDTQYF.